This TCR beta chain emerged from a study of shared clonotypes between healthy human individuals. Naive-designated CD8 cells lacked CD45RO, were positively enriched for CCR7, and omitted terminally differentiated effector memory CD45RA+ cells. CDR3 length: 14 residues. Germline CDR1 and CDR2: SGHVS and FQNEAQ. Trimming removed 2 bases from V and 5 bases from J, with 11 bases in between. Using immunoSEQ multiplex PCR, the repertoire was profiled, and TCRdb retains in-frame clones only, with some absent. This table holds approximately 1.9 million clones, approximately 92% found once. This receptor was identified in a man in his late teens or twenties in good health. Some clones in this sample may be carry-over from other donors' samples. What was sequenced was naive CD8+ T cells from PBMCs. This chain uses TRBV7-8 with TRBJ2-3; D possibly uses TRBD1 or TRBD2 (5 bases each). CDR3 bases: TGTGCCAGCAGCTTAATGGGGCGGGTAGATACGCAGTATTTT. Translation gives CASSLMGRVDTQYF.